A selection of T cell receptor beta chains follows, all from one sample in a study of blood T cell repertoires in COVID-19. TCRdb's table, derived via immunoSEQ multiplex PCR, lists solely in-frame clones and lacks some. In the table there are approximately 300,000 clones, about nine tenths of which are singletons. The sequenced material came from peripheral blood. The receptors originated from a woman in her twenties or thirties with COVID-19, enrolled during active disease. Both conserved end residues are part of each CDR3. The D gene is left open where the match is weak. Clone sizes are given selectively: once, few, many, or a class where the clone is expanded.

>-|-|TRBV5-1|TRBJ1-1
TGCGCCAGCAGCCTACGGGGGACTGAAGCTTTCTTT
CASSLRGTEAFF
>-|-|TRBV15|TRBJ1-2
TGTGCCACCAGCAGAGATCTTAGCGTTGATGGCTACACCTTC
CATSRDLSVDGYTF
>few|TRBD2|TRBV2|TRBJ2-2
TGTGCCAGCAGTCCAGCGGGATGGAACACCGGGGAGCTGTTTTTT
CASSPAGWNTGELFF
>-|TRBD2|TRBV6-5|TRBJ2-7
TGTGCCAGCGGTAGAGGACTAGCGGACGAGCAGTACTTC
CASGRGLADEQYF
>-|TRBD1|TRBV5-3|TRBJ1-1
TGTGCCAGAAGCCCGACACTTGACAGGGCCAACACTGAAGCTTTCTTT
CARSPTLDRANTEAFF
>-|-|TRBV5-1|TRBJ2-1
TGCGCCAGCAGCTTGATGGGGGGATCCAGCTCCTACAATGAGCAGTTCTTC
CASSLMGGSSSYNEQFF
>-|-|TRBV27|TRBJ2-2
TGTGCCAGCAGTTTATCGTTACTAAGCACCGGGGAGCTGTTTTTT
CASSLSLLSTGELFF
>-|TRBD1|TRBV11-2|TRBJ1-6
TGTGCCAGCAGCCCGACAGGGGCGCGATCCAATTCACCCCTCCACTTT
CASSPTGARSNSPLHF
>few|TRBD1|TRBV5-4|TRBJ1-3
TGTGCCAGCAGCCTCGCTACCGGGACAGGGATCGGAAACACCATATATTTT
CASSLATGTGIGNTIYF
>-|-|TRBV2|TRBJ2-7
TGTGCCAGCGAGGGGGCTAGCGAGTACGAGCAGTACTTC
CASEGASEYEQYF
>-|-|TRBV28|TRBJ1-2
TGTGCCAGCAGCCCGCTAGACTATGGCTACACCTTC
CASSPLDYGYTF
>few|TRBD1|TRBV6-5|TRBJ1-1
TGTGCCACGGGACAGGCGAACACTGAAGCTTTCTTT
CATGQANTEAFF
>once|TRBD1|TRBV10-1|TRBJ2-3
TGCGCCAGCAGTATGACAGGGGTTGGAACAGATACGCAGTATTTT
CASSMTGVGTDTQYF
>once|TRBD1|TRBV7-2|TRBJ1-3
TGTGCCAGCAGCCCTAGACAGGGCACTGGAAACACCATATATTTT
CASSPRQGTGNTIYF
>-|-|TRBV27|TRBJ2-1
TGTGCCAGCAGCCCTAGCGCGGACAATGAGCAGTTCTTC
CASSPSADNEQFF
>once|TRBD1|TRBV6-1|TRBJ2-7
TGTGCCAGCAGTGAACCCGGACAGGGCCGCTACGAGCAGTACTTC
CASSEPGQGRYEQYF
>-|TRBD1|TRBV5-1|TRBJ1-4
TGCGCCAGCAGCTTAGGAGGGGGCGGGAATGAAAAACTGTTTTTT
CASSLGGGGNEKLFF
>few|-|TRBV2|TRBJ1-1
TGTGCCAGCCGAAGAACAGGGTTAAACACTGAAGCTTTCTTT
CASRRTGLNTEAFF